These T cell receptor beta chains were read from a single sample in a study of beta chain features in type 1 diabetes. Produced via immunoSEQ multiplex PCR; TCRdb's table is partial and in-frame only. The data show more than 30,000 clones, about 65% seen once. Sequencing was done on a sample of Tregs from blood. The receptors originated from a woman younger than 45 in good health. Both conserved end residues are part of each CDR3. The D gene is left open where the match is weak. Rows may omit the clone size; those that give it use once, few, many or a size class.

v_call: TRBV6-1
clone_size: .
d_call: .
j_call: TRBJ2-5
cdr3_aa: CASRMGAVGETQYF
cdr3_nt: TGTGCCAGCAGGATGGGGGCCGTGGGAGAGACCCAGTACTTC

v_call: TRBV5-1
clone_size: .
d_call: TRBD1
j_call: TRBJ2-5
cdr3_aa: CASSFPTGGTKTQYF
cdr3_nt: TGCGCCAGCAGCTTCCCGACAGGGGGCACGAAGACCCAGTACTTC

v_call: TRBV28
clone_size: .
d_call: .
j_call: TRBJ1-3
cdr3_aa: CASRRYLARVSGNTIYF
cdr3_nt: TGTGCCAGCAGACGTTACCTGGCCAGGGTCTCTGGAAACACCATATATTTT

v_call: TRBV19
clone_size: .
d_call: .
j_call: TRBJ2-1
cdr3_aa: CASTPQAGKWGPIGEQFF
cdr3_nt: TGTGCCAGTACCCCGCAGGCGGGGAAGTGGGGCCCGATTGGTGAGCAGTTCTTC

v_call: TRBV29-1
clone_size: .
d_call: TRBD2
j_call: TRBJ2-4
cdr3_aa: CSVDGLAGIQYF
cdr3_nt: TGCAGCGTCGACGGACTAGCGGGTATTCAGTACTTC

v_call: TRBV18
clone_size: .
d_call: TRBD2
j_call: TRBJ2-7
cdr3_aa: CASSPLLGLAGEYEQYF
cdr3_nt: TGTGCCAGCTCACCTTTACTCGGACTAGCTGGAGAATACGAGCAGTACTTC

v_call: TRBV23-1
clone_size: few
d_call: .
j_call: TRBJ2-5
cdr3_aa: CASSPHTDAGKGETQYF
cdr3_nt: TGCGCCAGCAGTCCCCATACAGATGCAGGGAAGGGAGAGACCCAGTACTTC

v_call: TRBV6-5
clone_size: .
d_call: TRBD1
j_call: TRBJ2-7
cdr3_aa: CASSLRQGARHEQYF
cdr3_nt: TGTGCCAGCAGCCTACGACAGGGGGCTCGCCACGAGCAGTACTTC

v_call: TRBV4-2
clone_size: .
d_call: TRBD2
j_call: TRBJ2-4
cdr3_aa: CASSPSLAGGRENIQYF
cdr3_nt: TGTGCCAGCAGCCCCAGCCTAGCGGGAGGTCGGGAAAACATTCAGTACTTC

v_call: TRBV28
clone_size: few
d_call: .
j_call: TRBJ1-2
cdr3_aa: CASSAPGHSYGYTF
cdr3_nt: TGTGCCAGCAGTGCTCCAGGGCACAGCTATGGCTACACCTTC

v_call: TRBV5-4
clone_size: .
d_call: .
j_call: TRBJ2-1
cdr3_aa: CASSQDFEGIDEQFF
cdr3_nt: TGTGCCAGCAGCCAAGATTTTGAGGGTATCGATGAGCAGTTCTTC

v_call: TRBV6-6
clone_size: few
d_call: .
j_call: TRBJ1-1
cdr3_aa: CASSYRGSNTEAFF
cdr3_nt: TGTGCCAGCAGTTACCGAGGGTCGAACACTGAAGCTTTCTTT

v_call: TRBV6-5
clone_size: few
d_call: .
j_call: TRBJ2-6
cdr3_aa: CASSYQGTGANVLTF
cdr3_nt: TGTGCCAGCAGTTATCAGGGTACTGGGGCCAACGTCCTGACTTTC

v_call: TRBV6-5
clone_size: .
d_call: .
j_call: TRBJ2-1
cdr3_aa: CASSYLYEQFF
cdr3_nt: TGTGCCAGCAGTTACTTATATGAGCAGTTCTTC

v_call: TRBV7-2
clone_size: .
d_call: TRBD1
j_call: TRBJ1-2
cdr3_aa: CASSLGGTGVGYTF
cdr3_nt: TGTGCCAGCAGCTTAGGGGGGACAGGGGTTGGCTACACCTTC

v_call: TRBV30
clone_size: .
d_call: TRBD1
j_call: TRBJ2-7
cdr3_aa: CAWAGQAGGYEQYF
cdr3_nt: TGTGCCTGGGCTGGACAGGCTGGGGGCTACGAGCAGTACTTC

v_call: TRBV28
clone_size: .
d_call: .
j_call: TRBJ1-2
cdr3_aa: CATPRGNYGYTF
cdr3_nt: TGTGCCACCCCCAGGGGTAACTATGGCTACACCTTC

v_call: TRBV6-5
clone_size: .
d_call: .
j_call: TRBJ1-2
cdr3_aa: CASRVRGSGYGYTF
cdr3_nt: TGTGCCAGCAGGGTCCGGGGTTCGGGGTATGGCTACACCTTC

v_call: TRBV18
clone_size: .
d_call: .
j_call: TRBJ2-7
cdr3_aa: CASSPVGGEQYF
cdr3_nt: TGTGCCAGCTCCCCGGTCGGGGGCGAGCAGTACTTC

v_call: TRBV4-3
clone_size: .
d_call: .
j_call: TRBJ1-3
cdr3_aa: CASSQDLTETGNTIYF
cdr3_nt: TGCGCCAGCAGCCAAGATCTGACAGAGACTGGAAACACCATATATTTT

v_call: TRBV7-9
clone_size: .
d_call: .
j_call: TRBJ2-7
cdr3_aa: CASSLQTGSYEQYF
cdr3_nt: TGTGCCAGCAGCCTACAGACAGGCTCCTACGAGCAGTACTTC

v_call: TRBV19
clone_size: .
d_call: TRBD2
j_call: TRBJ2-1
cdr3_aa: CASSTLPGLAGAHRSNEQFF
cdr3_nt: TGTGCCAGTAGCACTCTACCGGGACTAGCGGGAGCTCATCGTTCCAATGAGCAGTTCTTC

v_call: TRBV6-5
clone_size: .
d_call: TRBD2
j_call: TRBJ2-1
cdr3_aa: CASPRGSQNEQFF
cdr3_nt: TGTGCCAGCCCACGCGGGAGTCAGAATGAGCAGTTCTTC

v_call: TRBV28
clone_size: .
d_call: TRBD1
j_call: TRBJ1-2
cdr3_aa: CASTESTGGYGYTF
cdr3_nt: TGTGCCAGCACCGAGTCGACAGGGGGCTATGGCTACACCTTC

v_call: TRBV25-1
clone_size: few
d_call: .
j_call: TRBJ2-2
cdr3_aa: CATGGGTGELFF
cdr3_nt: TGTGCCACTGGGGGCGGGACCGGGGAGCTGTTTTTT

v_call: TRBV29-1
clone_size: once
d_call: TRBD1
j_call: TRBJ2-7
cdr3_aa: CSARDRVTGREQYF
cdr3_nt: TGCAGCGCCCGGGACAGGGTGACTGGACGCGAGCAGTACTTC

v_call: TRBV7-6
clone_size: .
d_call: TRBD2
j_call: TRBJ2-5
cdr3_aa: CASSPRRTSGETQYF
cdr3_nt: TGTGCCAGCAGCCCCCGTCGTACTAGCGGAGAGACCCAGTACTTC

v_call: TRBV7-9
clone_size: .
d_call: .
j_call: TRBJ2-7
cdr3_aa: CASSQVGHGIYEQYF
cdr3_nt: TGTGCCAGCAGCCAAGTGGGACACGGGATCTACGAGCAGTACTTC

v_call: TRBV15
clone_size: .
d_call: .
j_call: TRBJ2-1
cdr3_aa: CATSRGGYNEQFF
cdr3_nt: TGTGCCACCAGCAGAGGCGGCTACAATGAGCAGTTCTTC

v_call: TRBV29-1
clone_size: .
d_call: TRBD1
j_call: TRBJ2-5
cdr3_aa: CSAGGTGETQYF
cdr3_nt: TGCAGCGCCGGTGGGACAGGAGAGACCCAGTACTTC

v_call: TRBV18
clone_size: few
d_call: .
j_call: TRBJ1-5
cdr3_aa: CASSPPGTGNQPQHF
cdr3_nt: TGTGCCAGCTCACCACCGGGCACGGGCAATCAGCCCCAGCATTTT

v_call: TRBV6-1
clone_size: .
d_call: .
j_call: TRBJ2-7
cdr3_aa: CASSDFRGGIWEQYF
cdr3_nt: TGTGCCAGCAGTGACTTCAGGGGTGGGATATGGGAGCAGTACTTC

v_call: TRBV18
clone_size: .
d_call: TRBD2
j_call: TRBJ2-5
cdr3_aa: CASSPRSGSGQETQYF
cdr3_nt: TGTGCCAGCTCACCAAGAAGCGGGAGCGGACAAGAGACCCAGTACTTC

v_call: TRBV11-2
clone_size: .
d_call: TRBD1
j_call: TRBJ2-5
cdr3_aa: CASSPRWGSGQGGETQYF
cdr3_nt: TGTGCCAGCAGCCCGCGTTGGGGGTCGGGACAGGGCGGAGAGACCCAGTACTTC

v_call: TRBV5-1
clone_size: .
d_call: TRBD1
j_call: TRBJ1-5
cdr3_aa: CASSLTGVGNQPQHF
cdr3_nt: TGCGCCAGCAGCCTCACAGGGGTGGGCAATCAGCCCCAGCATTTT

v_call: TRBV25-1
clone_size: .
d_call: .
j_call: TRBJ2-7
cdr3_aa: CASTPWGETQQYF
cdr3_nt: TGTGCCAGCACCCCGTGGGGGGAGACCCAGCAGTACTTC

v_call: TRBV11-2
clone_size: .
d_call: TRBD2
j_call: TRBJ2-1
cdr3_aa: CASSRPGLAGVQFF
cdr3_nt: TGTGCCAGCAGCCGACCGGGACTAGCGGGAGTCCAGTTCTTC

v_call: TRBV6-6
clone_size: .
d_call: TRBD1
j_call: TRBJ2-1
cdr3_aa: CASSENRGFSNEQFF
cdr3_nt: TGTGCCAGCAGTGAGAACAGGGGTTTTAGCAATGAGCAGTTCTTC

v_call: TRBV28
clone_size: .
d_call: .
j_call: TRBJ1-2
cdr3_aa: CASSLVGRYGYTF
cdr3_nt: TGTGCCAGCAGTTTAGTGGGGAGATATGGCTACACCTTC

v_call: TRBV27
clone_size: .
d_call: .
j_call: TRBJ1-6
cdr3_aa: CASSLGGQRSPLHF
cdr3_nt: TGTGCCAGCAGTTTGGGGGGGCAGAGATCACCCCTCCACTTT

v_call: TRBV7-2
clone_size: .
d_call: .
j_call: TRBJ2-1
cdr3_aa: CASSLVSSYNEQFF
cdr3_nt: TGTGCCAGCAGCTTAGTCAGCTCCTACAATGAGCAGTTCTTC

v_call: TRBV5-8
clone_size: few
d_call: TRBD2
j_call: TRBJ2-1
cdr3_aa: CASSSGLAGEQFF
cdr3_nt: TGTGCCAGCAGCTCCGGACTAGCGGGTGAGCAGTTCTTC

v_call: TRBV18
clone_size: .
d_call: TRBD2
j_call: TRBJ2-1
cdr3_aa: CASSDIGSTSGSFNEQFF
cdr3_nt: TGTGCCAGCTCAGATATTGGATCGACTAGCGGGAGTTTCAATGAGCAGTTCTTC

v_call: TRBV11-2
clone_size: .
d_call: .
j_call: TRBJ2-3
cdr3_aa: CASSSGTGDTQYF
cdr3_nt: TGTGCCAGCAGCTCTGGCACGGGAGATACGCAGTATTTT

v_call: TRBV6-1
clone_size: .
d_call: .
j_call: TRBJ2-5
cdr3_aa: CASRRRETQYF
cdr3_nt: TGTGCCAGCAGGAGAAGAGAGACCCAGTACTTC